This T cell receptor beta chain is from a study of post-analysis software for immune sequencing data. V was trimmed by 7 bases and J by 2 bases, leaving 15 bases between them. Germline loops: CDR1 DFQATT, CDR2 SNEGSKA (reference sequence). The CDR3 spans 13 residues. Whole-study results and caveats: Multiple sclerosis patients showed significantly lower normalized Chao1 diversity than controls did. Patients carried roughly 5 TRBV segments more frequently than controls did, and TRBV5-6, TRBV5-1 and TRBV20-1 were among them.

The authors incorporated unique molecular identifiers into the TCR beta cDNA libraries. TCRdb ran MiXCR on the PCR reads and lists one entry per CDR3 protein. Among under 650,000 distinct CDR3 sequences listed, roughly 45% were seen once. Note on this clonotype: The antigen is unknown.

The origin of this receptor is a girl between 5 and 17 years old with multiple sclerosis. Sequencing input: blood. This chain uses TRBV20-1 with TRBJ2-7; D ambiguous. In nucleotides, the CDR3 is TGCAGTGGCTCGGCTGGTGGAACCTACGAGCAGTACTTC. It translates to CSGSAGGTYEQYF.